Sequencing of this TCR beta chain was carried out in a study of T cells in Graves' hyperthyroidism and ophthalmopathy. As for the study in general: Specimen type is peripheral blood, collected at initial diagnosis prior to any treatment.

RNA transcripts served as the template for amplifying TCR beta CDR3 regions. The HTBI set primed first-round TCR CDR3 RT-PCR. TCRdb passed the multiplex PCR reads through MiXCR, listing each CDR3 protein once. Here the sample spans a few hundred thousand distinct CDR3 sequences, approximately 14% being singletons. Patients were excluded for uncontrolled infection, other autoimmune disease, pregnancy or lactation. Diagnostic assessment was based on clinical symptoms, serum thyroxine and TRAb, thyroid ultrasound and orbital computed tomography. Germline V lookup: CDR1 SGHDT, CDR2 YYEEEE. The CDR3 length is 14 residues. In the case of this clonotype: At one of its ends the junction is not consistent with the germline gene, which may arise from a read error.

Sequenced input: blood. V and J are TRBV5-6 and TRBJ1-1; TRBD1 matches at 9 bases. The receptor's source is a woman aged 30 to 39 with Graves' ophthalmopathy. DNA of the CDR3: TGTGCCAGCAGACCCACAGGGGGCGATACTGAATCTTTCTTT. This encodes CASRPTGGDTESFF.